This T cell receptor (beta chain) came from a study of a mutant IDH1 vaccine in newly diagnosed glioma. Study as a whole: Treated patients had a mean age of roughly 40 years and an approximately 62% male, around 38% female split. Standard pretreatment was either radiotherapy, temozolomide, or, for most, radiochemotherapy with temozolomide. Study-wide points: Apparently unrelated to pseudoprogression were changes in the top peripheral T cell clonotypes.

The V and J ends lost 6 bases and 1 base respectively, with 13 bases between them. The germline CDR1 and CDR2 sequences are SGHAT and FQNNGV. This CDR3 region has 15 residues. Clones were sequenced by immunoSEQ multiplex PCR, and TCRdb holds only the in-frame ones, with some missing. The sample has about 40,000 clones, just over 90% seen once. About this clone: The antigen remains undetermined.

As for time point: week 5, during vaccination. The investigators gave 300 ug of mutant IDH1 20-mer peptide in each vaccine dose, together with topical imiquimod. Donor diagnoses consisted of new WHO grade 3 or 4 IDH1-mutant, ATRX-lost astrocytomas. The rearrangement joins TRBV11-2 to TRBJ2-1; D uncertain. The sequence derives from a man in his fifties or sixties with glioma. Material: PBMCs, obtained from a glioma patient whose treatment included an IDH1 peptide vaccine. In nucleotides, the CDR3 is TGTGCCAGCAGTGCGGCCGTAAGTTCCTACAATGAGCAGTTCTTC. Amino acids: CASSAAVSSYNEQFF.